These 26 T cell receptor beta chains came from one sample sequenced in a study of cytomegalovirus exposure and HLA in healthy donors. 60 Vbeta and 13 Jbeta primers were used in PCR. Here immunoSEQ multiplex PCR was the method, and the copy in TCRdb shows in-frame clones only, minus some. This sample has nearly 200,000 clones, with 87% found just once. Sequenced input: PBMCs. These receptors all come from a man under 40 in good health and CMV-seronegative.

The rearrangement joins TRBV6-1 to TRBJ2-1, with D possibly being TRBD2 (5 bases). The length of the CDR3 is 14 residues. V lost 9 bases and J lost 8, with 20 bases in between. Germline CDR1 reads MNHNS; CDR2 reads SASEGT. CDR3 bases: TGTGCCAGTAAGACTATTGGTATTGTCGATGAGCAGTTCTTC. Translation: CASKTIGIVDEQFF.

The chain combines TRBV7-9 with TRBJ2-5; the match to TRBD2 covers 9 bases. Trimming removed 2 bases from V and 2 bases from J; junction bases left unmatched: 3. The CDR3 spans 15 residues. CDR1 and CDR2 (germline): SEHNR, FQNEAQ (reference sequence). CDR3 DNA sequence: TGTGCCAGCAGCTTACCCCTAGCGGGACAAGAGACCCAGTACTTC. Translation gives CASSLPLAGQETQYF. The variable domain in full, completed from reference TRBV7-9 and TRBJ2-5, reads DTGVSQNPRHKITKRGQNVTFRCDPISEHNRLYWYRQTLGQGPEFLTYFQNEAQLEKSRLLSDRFSAERPKGSFSTLEIQRTEQGDSAMYLCASSLPLAGQETQYFGPGTRLLVL.

The chain employs TRBV19 and TRBJ1-1; 9 bases align to TRBD1. The V and J ends lost 9 bases and 0 bases, in that order; junction bases with no gene match: 8. Germline-derived CDR1 and CDR2 are LNHDA and SQIVND (reference sequence). This CDR3 is built from 15 residues. The CDR3 DNA is TGTGCCAGCAAGACAGGGGGTGGGATGAACACTGAAGCTTTCTTT. Its translation is CASKTGGGMNTEAFF.

This clone was counted once. The genes are TRBV28 and TRBJ2-5, with TRBD1 identical over 10 bases. The germline CDR1 and CDR2 sequences are MDHEN and SYDVKM. This CDR3 has 14 amino acids. V was pared by 2 bases and J by 3 bases, with 0 bases of the junction left unmatched. The CDR3 protein is CASSLGQGEETQYF. In nucleotides, the CDR3 is TGTGCCAGCAGTTTAGGACAGGGGGAAGAGACCCAGTACTTC.

The V call is TRBV12-1, the J call TRBJ1-1. TRBV12-1 is designated a pseudogene. This CDR3 has 13 amino acids. CDR3 region: CASSFDRVTEAFF. CDR3 DNA sequence: TGTGCCAGCAGCTTTGATCGGGTCACTGAAGCTTTCTTT.

The chain couples TRBV5-1 to TRBJ2-1; 9 positions match TRBD2. V was clipped by 2 bases and J by 9 bases; unmatched bases: 9. The CDR3 has 15 residues. Germline CDR1 and CDR2: SGHRS and YFSETQ. The CDR3 is CASSFRVAGVGEQFF. The CDR3 DNA reads TGCGCCAGCAGCTTTCGGGTAGCGGGAGTCGGTGAGCAGTTCTTC.

This clone has just a few counts. The J gene is TRBJ1-2, the V gene TRBV28; possibly TRBD1 for D (5 bases). V shed 8 bases and J shed 3 bases, with 13 bases lying between them. The CDR3 covers 13 residues. Looked up from germline, CDR1 is MDHEN and CDR2 is SYDVKM. The CDR3 DNA reads as TGTGCCAGCCGGGGGTCCTTCCACTATGGCTACACCTTC. This translates into CASRGSFHYGYTF.

This chain's CDR3 is CASSRQERTEAFF. In DNA, the CDR3 is TGTGCCAGCAGCCGACAGGAGAGGACTGAAGCTTTCTTT. The rearrangement uses TRBV11-1 and TRBJ1-1, with D tentatively TRBD1 (6 bases). The V end was cut by 5 bases, the J end by 5 bases, with 12 bases between. This CDR3 comprises 13 residues. Germline CDR1 reads SGHAT; CDR2 reads FQDESV (reference sequence).

This clone appeared once. V and J are TRBV7-2 and TRBJ2-6; TRBD1 might be the D (6 bases). The CDR3 spans 17 residues. CDR1 SGHTA and CDR2 FQGNSA come from the germline V gene. V was clipped by 7 bases and J by 3 bases, with 19 bases between them. Here the CDR3 reads CASTSTGLRVGANVLTF. In nucleotides, the CDR3 is TGTGCCAGCACCAGTACAGGGCTTAGGGTTGGGGCCAACGTCCTGACTTTC.

This clone was detected only once. This chain joins TRBV10-3 and TRBJ1-1; the D gene is possibly TRBD1 (6 bases). V lost 5 bases and J lost 2, with 12 bases in between. Per the germline V gene, CDR1 is ENHRY and CDR2 is SYGVKD. There are 14 residues in the CDR3. CDR3 region: CAISPGDLNTEAFF. CDR3 coding DNA: TGTGCCATCAGTCCAGGGGACCTTAACACTGAAGCTTTCTTT.

This chain joins TRBV28 and TRBJ1-4, with D possibly being TRBD1 (5 bases). The V end lost 5 bases, the J end lost 7 bases, and 17 bases lay between the germline ends. The CDR3 is made up of 15 amino acids. Germline CDR1 is MDHEN and CDR2 is SYDVKM. This chain's CDR3 is CASSLMGGGVEKLFF. CDR3 sequence (DNA): TGTGCCAGCAGTCTGATGGGGGGTGGTGTTGAAAAACTGTTTTTT. Full variable domain (outside the CDR3, taken from reference TRBV28 and TRBJ1-4): DVKVTQSSRYLVKRTGEKVFLECVQDMDHENMFWYRQDPGLGLRLIYFSYDVKMKEKGDIPEGYSVSREKKERFSLILESASTNQTSMYLCASSLMGGGVEKLFFGSGTQLSVL.

The CDR3 bases are TGTGCCAGTAGTATAGAAGGGGTGTATCAGCCCCAGCATTTT. The encoded protein is CASSIEGVYQPQHF. The chain carries TRBV19 and TRBJ1-5, with a tentative D call TRBD1 (5 bases). V was pared by 0 bases and J by 5 bases, with 8 bases between. Germline-derived CDR1 and CDR2 are LNHDA and SQIVND (reference sequence). The CDR3 sequence is 14 residues long.

This sequence joins TRBV2 and TRBJ2-2; 12 bases match TRBD2. V dropped 6 bases and J dropped 5; count of bases not matched to a gene: 4. This CDR3 is built from 15 residues. Germline V gene data show CDR1 as SNHLY and CDR2 as FYNNEI. DNA for the CDR3: TGTGCCAGCAGACTCCTAGCGGGGGGGACCGGGGAGCTGTTTTTT. Protein product: CASRLLAGGTGELFF.

The chain links TRBV5-1 to TRBJ1-1, with D hard to call. Germline V gene lookup returns CDR1 SGHRS and CDR2 YFSETQ. The CDR3 totals 15 residues. V lost 0 bases and J 3 bases, leaving 12 bases between the germline ends. This chain's CDR3 is CASSLAPGLDTEAFF. CDR3 sequence (DNA): TGCGCCAGCAGCTTGGCCCCGGGGTTGGACACTGAAGCTTTCTTT.

About this clone: The sample holds other DNA sequences that translate to the same CDR3. The CDR3 sequence: CAIKPRAGEGNYGYTF. CDR3 DNA sequence: TGTGCCATCAAGCCCCGGGCCGGGGAGGGAAACTATGGCTACACCTTC. The V call is TRBV7-2, the J call TRBJ1-2; D is uncertain. The CDR3 has 16 residues. Trimming took 10 bases from V and 2 from J, leaving 23 bases between them. The germline gives CDR1 SGHTA, CDR2 FQGNSA.

This chain links TRBV7-2 with TRBJ1-2, with 7 bases identical to TRBD1. Trimming cost V 0 bases and J 5 bases; bases outside gene matches: 6. The CDR3 spans 15 residues. Germline V gene data show CDR1 as SGHTA and CDR2 as FQGNSA. CDR3 protein: CASSLASGGRYGYTF. Here the CDR3 DNA reads TGTGCCAGCAGCTTAGCATCAGGGGGGCGGTATGGCTACACCTTC.

This clone was counted only a few times. The chain carries TRBV15 and TRBJ2-5; TRBD1 aligns across 7 bases. The CDR3 has 14 amino acids. V lost 4 bases, J lost 5 bases, and 7 bases stayed unmatched. The germline V gene has CDR1 LNHNV and CDR2 YYDKDF (reference sequence). The CDR3 here is CATSTDRDDETQYF. The CDR3 bases are TGTGCCACCAGCACTGACAGGGACGACGAGACCCAGTACTTC.

This chain joins TRBV13 and TRBJ2-1, with D tentatively TRBD2 (5 bases). Germline V lookup: CDR1 PRHDT, CDR2 FYEKMQ (reference sequence). V lost 8 bases, J lost 6 bases, and 14 bases lay in between. The CDR3 length is 13 residues. The CDR3 region is CASSVVGVNEQFF. The CDR3, as DNA: TGTGCCAGCTCTGTTGTGGGAGTCAATGAGCAGTTCTTC.

This clone was seen once. The gene calls are TRBV11-2 and TRBJ2-3, with a weak D call TRBD2 (5 bases). This CDR3 is 14 amino acids long. With 3 bases removed from V and 6 bases from J, the gap between germline ends came to 13 bases. Per germline, CDR1 SGHAT and CDR2 FQNNGV. In nucleotides, the CDR3 is TGTGCCAGCAGCTTCAGTGGTTCGGGGGATACGCAGTATTTT. Its translation is CASSFSGSGDTQYF.

The V call is TRBV9, the J call TRBJ2-2, with TRBD2 matching 8 bases. This CDR3 spans 16 amino acids. With V trimmed by 4 bases and J by 5 bases, 10 bases remained unmatched. CDR1 is SGDLS, CDR2 YYNGEE, per germline. In DNA, the CDR3 is TGTGCCAGCAGCCCTATCGGGGGGGCTAGGACCGGGGAGCTGTTTTTT. Protein product: CASSPIGGARTGELFF.

The V gene is TRBV6-6, the J gene TRBJ2-7; 8 bases align to TRBD1. After removal of 7 bases from V and 1 base from J, the junction contained 6 bases not matched to a gene. CDR1 MNHNY and CDR2 SVGAGI come from the germline V gene (reference sequence). This CDR3 is built from 14 residues. In DNA form, the CDR3 reads TGTGCCAGCACGCGGGACAGGATATCCTACGAGCAGTACTTC. Amino acid sequence: CASTRDRISYEQYF.

This clone was recorded once. The chain carries TRBV27 and TRBJ2-5; tentative D call: TRBD2 (6 bases). V was cut by 3 bases and J by 4 bases, with 12 bases left in between. The CDR3 is 14 residues long. Germline CDR1 MNHEY, CDR2 SMNVEV (reference sequence). CDR3 in amino acids: CASSFRDSSETQYF. As DNA, the CDR3 is TGTGCCAGCAGTTTCAGGGACTCCTCAGAGACCCAGTACTTC.

The sample holds one count of this clone. This sequence joins TRBV19 and TRBJ2-7; 10 bases map to TRBD1. CDR1 and CDR2 from the germline V gene are LNHDA and SQIVND (reference sequence). Germline trimming cut 3 bases from V and 3 bases from J; bases unmatched to any gene: 2. The CDR3 sequence is 14 residues long. The chain's CDR3 is CASSIRTGGYEQYF. The CDR3 nucleotides read TGTGCCAGTAGTATCAGGACAGGGGGCTACGAGCAGTACTTC.

The chain carries TRBV13 and TRBJ2-3; 13 bases match TRBD2. This CDR3 has 17 residues. CDR1 and CDR2 from the germline V gene are PRHDT and FYEKMQ (reference sequence). Unmatched junction bases numbered 4, after V lost 0 bases and J lost 4 bases. This chain's CDR3 is CASSLGPGLAGADTQYF. Here the CDR3 DNA reads TGTGCCAGCAGCTTAGGCCCAGGACTAGCGGGAGCAGATACGCAGTATTTT. The entire variable domain, with the rest obtained from reference TRBV13 and TRBJ2-3, is as follows: AAGVIQSPRHLIKEKRETATLKCYPIPRHDTVYWYQQGPGQDPQFLISFYEKMQSDKGSIPDRFSAQQFSDYHSELNMSSLELGDSALYFCASSLGPGLAGADTQYFGPGTRLTVL.

The genes are TRBV4-3 and TRBJ2-1; 7 bases map to TRBD2. Germline CDR1 is LGHNA and CDR2 is YSLEER. The V and J ends lost 0 bases and 2 bases, in that order; junction bases with no gene match: 10. The CDR3 has 18 amino acids. CDR3 DNA sequence: TGCGCCAGCAGCCAAGAGACAGCGGGGATCCCTCCCTACAATGAGCAGTTCTTC. This codes for CASSQETAGIPPYNEQFF.

The J gene is TRBJ2-5, the V gene TRBV7-8, with D perhaps TRBD1 (6 bases). The CDR3 spans 14 residues. Deletions cut 1 base from V and 11 bases from J, with 17 bases between. CDR1 is SGHVS and CDR2 is FQNEAQ in the germline V gene. The CDR3 DNA reads as TGTGCCAGCAGCTTAGGGGTAGGGACACGAGAGCAGTACTTC. It is translated as CASSLGVGTREQYF.